The next 5 T cell receptor beta chains were all read from a single sample in a study of blood T cell repertoires in COVID-19. TCRdb keeps only in-frame clones here, not all; method: immunoSEQ multiplex PCR. The repertoire holds fewer than 350,000 clones, with approximately 91% as singletons. Sequenced: PBMCs or T cells enriched from blood (not recorded which). The receptor set was obtained from a man aged 55-75 years who had recovered from COVID-19.

V gene TRBV6-2 or TRBV6-3 combines with J gene TRBJ2-7, with TRBD1 matching over 8 bases. Germline V gene lookup returns CDR1 MNHEY and CDR2 SVGEGT. This CDR3 is 15 amino acids long. Trimming at V came to 1 base and at J to 3 bases, leaving 5 bases not matched to a gene. For the CDR3, the DNA is TGTGCCAGCAGTTACTTCCAGGGGGCTTTCTACGAGCAGTACTTC. Protein sequence: CASSYFQGAFYEQYF.

This chain's CDR3 is CASSAGTSGSTDTQYF. The CDR3 nucleotides read TGTGCCAGCAGCGCCGGGACTAGCGGATCCACAGATACGCAGTATTTT. The V gene is TRBV7-2, the J gene TRBJ2-3, with 11 bases fitting TRBD2. After removal of 5 bases from V and 2 bases from J, the junction contained 6 bases not matched to a gene. Per germline, CDR1 SGHTA and CDR2 FQGNSA. This CDR3 comprises 16 residues.

The chain recombines TRBV24-1 with TRBJ2-5; 7 bases map to TRBD2. CDR1 and CDR2 (germline): KGHDR, SFDVKD. With V trimmed by 2 bases and J by 5 bases, 4 bases remained unmatched. This CDR3 contains 14 residues. The CDR3 region is CATSDWRGGETQYF. The CDR3 region has the DNA TGTGCCACCAGTGATTGGCGGGGAGGGGAGACCCAGTACTTC.

The chain couples TRBV24-1 to TRBJ1-1; D gene uncertain. Germline V lookup: CDR1 KGHDR, CDR2 SFDVKD. The ends were cut back, 5 bases at V and 5 bases at J, with 11 bases in the middle. This CDR3 contains 13 residues. CDR3 sequence (DNA): TGTGCCACCAGTGGCCGTGGAGGGACTGAAGCTTTCTTT. Translation gives CATSGRGGTEAFF.

The chain has TRBV5-5 and TRBJ1-4; D is undetermined. The germline V gene has CDR1 SGHKS and CDR2 YYEKEE (reference sequence). Deletions cut 4 bases from V and 0 bases from J, with 16 bases between. The length of the CDR3 is 17 residues. For the CDR3, the DNA is TGTGCCAGCAGCCTGATGTTTAGAGTTGCAACTAATGAAAAACTGTTTTTT. Its translation is CASSLMFRVATNEKLFF.